Below, 2 T cell receptor beta chains from the same sample are listed, as sequenced in a study of spatial heterogeneity in lung cancer. Antigens of these TCRs are unknown. Via MiXCR, TCRdb re-called the 5' RACE reads, giving one row per CDR3 protein. This table has over 10,000 distinct CDR3 sequences, roughly 5.6% appearing once. The study's findings and limits: Counts of expanded intratumoral alpha and beta TCRs tracked tumor mutation counts.

Time point indicated: sample taken at primary tumor resection. The input for sequencing was lung tumor tissue, taken at surgery. Receptors originate from a male donor with early-stage non-small cell lung cancer.

At least ten counts were recorded for this clonotype. The chain links TRBV10-3 to TRBJ2-5, with 10 bases that match TRBD1. Germline CDR1 reads ENHRY; CDR2 reads SYGVKD. The V segment lost 3 bases and the J segment 7 bases; nucleotides outside the gene matches: 11. The CDR3 contains 16 residues. The DNA of the CDR3 is TGTGCCATCAGTGAAAAGGGATCTGGACAGGGGGGGACCCAGTACTTC. The encoded protein is CAISEKGSGQGGTQYF.

At least ten counts were recorded for this clonotype. The chain recombines TRBV6-5 with TRBJ2-3, with D perhaps assigned TRBD1 or TRBD2 (5 bases each). The CDR3 spans 15 residues. V lost 0 bases, J lost 2 bases, and 9 bases lay in between. Germline CDR1 reads MNHEY; CDR2 reads SVGAGI. The CDR3 DNA is TGTGCCAGCAGTTACTCGGGACCCCTCACAGATACGCAGTATTTT. Translation gives CASSYSGPLTDTQYF.